A selection of T cell receptor beta chains follows, all from one sample in a study of blood T cells in healthy people across ages. TCRdb called the 5' RACE reads again in MiXCR, with one record for every CDR3 protein. The sample has about 1.5 million distinct CDR3 sequences, about 40% seen once. Specimen: blood. The receptors come from a woman aged 18-30 years in good health. CDR3s include the opening cysteine and the closing phenylalanine or tryptophan. The D gene is left open where the match is weak. Not every row has a clone size; where given, it reads once, few, many or a size class.

CDR3 DNA | CDR3 protein | V gene | clone size | CDR3 length | D gene | J gene
TGTGCCAGCAGTTACGGTCTGGGTGGTGAGCAGTTCTTC | CASSYGLGGEQFF | TRBV6-6 | many | 13 | NA | TRBJ2-1
TGTGCCAGCGGCCGTGGGGGGGACTTCAAAAACATTCAGTACTTC | CASGRGGDFKNIQYF | TRBV27 | NA | 15 | TRBD2 | TRBJ2-4
TGTGCCAGCAGTGACGTGACAGGGGCGTACGAGCAGTACTTC | CASSDVTGAYEQYF | TRBV7-2 | few | 14 | TRBD1 | TRBJ2-7
TGCAGTGCTATTAAAAAGGAGTGGGTCTCCTACGAGCAGTACTTC | CSAIKKEWVSYEQYF | TRBV20-1 | NA | 15 | NA | TRBJ2-7
TGCAGCGTTGTAGAGCCAGCTAGCACAGATACGCAGTATTTT | CSVVEPASTDTQYF | TRBV29-1 | few | 14 | NA | TRBJ2-3
TGTGCCAGCAGTGATGCTGGGGCCAACGTCCTGACTTTC | CASSDAGANVLTF | TRBV25-1 | NA | 13 | NA | TRBJ2-6
TGTGCCAGCAGTTACTCGGGTGGTTTATTCTACGAGCAGTACTTC | CASSYSGGLFYEQYF | TRBV6-5 | few | 15 | NA | TRBJ2-7
TGCGCCAGCAGCGTGGGCGAAAGGTTCAATGAGCAGTACTTC | CASSVGERFNEQYF | TRBV5-1 | NA | 14 | NA | TRBJ2-7
TGTGCCAGCAGCGCCCCAATTGGGGGTGTAGACACTGAAGCTTTCTTT | CASSAPIGGVDTEAFF | TRBV7-8 | NA | 16 | NA | TRBJ1-1
TGCAGCGTGCGGGACAGGGGGCCCTTCGACTACGGCAACACTGAAGCTTTCTTT | CSVRDRGPFDYGNTEAFF | TRBV29-1 | NA | 18 | TRBD1 | TRBJ1-1
TGTGCCAGCACAGACACAGGGGCCCCAACCGGGGAGCTGTTTTTT | CASTDTGAPTGELFF | TRBV9 | NA | 15 | TRBD1 | TRBJ2-2
TGTGCCAGCAGTTACAAGGGGATACTGGTGGAGACCCAGTACTTC | CASSYKGILVETQYF | TRBV6-2/TRBV6-3 | NA | 15 | NA | TRBJ2-5
TGTGCCAGCGGCTTACTGCGGGCATTCTCTGGAAACACCATATATTTT | CASGLLRAFSGNTIYF | TRBV12-3/TRBV12-4 | NA | 16 | NA | TRBJ1-3
TGCAGCGCCTGGACAGATTCCTACGAGCAGTACTTC | CSAWTDSYEQYF | TRBV29-1 | few | 12 | NA | TRBJ2-7
TGTGCCAGCACCACTAAGGGCAGGGGATCGCACAATGAGCAGTTCTTC | CASTTKGRGSHNEQFF | TRBV7-9 | few | 16 | NA | TRBJ2-1
TGCAGTGCTAGAGGAAGGAGTCAGCGGGGGGTTAGCACAGATACGCAGTATTTT | CSARGRSQRGVSTDTQYF | TRBV20-1 | NA | 18 | TRBD2 | TRBJ2-3
TGCGCCAGCAGCCCTGACAGGGTGAACACTGAAGTTTTCTTT | CASSPDRVNTEVFF | TRBV4-1 | NA | 14 | TRBD1 | TRBJ1-1
TGCAGTGCTGGGGAGCGGGGCGACTCGGATACGCAGTATTTT | CSAGERGDSDTQYF | TRBV20-1 | once | 14 | TRBD2 | TRBJ2-3
TGTGCCAGCAGCCCCGGGGACCGACGGTGGGGCTACACCTTC | CASSPGDRRWGYTF | TRBV6-6 | NA | 14 | NA | TRBJ1-2
TGTGCCAGCAGCTTCGGGACAGCTTCTACCTACGAGCAGTACTTC | CASSFGTASTYEQYF | TRBV7-9 | NA | 15 | TRBD1 | TRBJ2-7
TGCAGCGTTCCGGGACAGGGGGCTATGAACACTGAAGCTTTCTTT | CSVPGQGAMNTEAFF | TRBV29-1 | few | 15 | TRBD1 | TRBJ1-1
TGCAGTGCTAGAGGTCAGACTAGCGGGGGCTACAATGAGCAGTTCTTC | CSARGQTSGGYNEQFF | TRBV20-1 | NA | 16 | TRBD2 | TRBJ2-1
TGTGCCAGCAGACGGTACGGGCTAGCGGGAGATGATAATGAGCAGTTCTTC | CASRRYGLAGDDNEQFF | TRBV6-1 | NA | 17 | TRBD2 | TRBJ2-1
TGTGCCAGCAGCTCCGGGACTAGCGGGGGGGCCGGAGATGAGCAGTTCTTC | CASSSGTSGGAGDEQFF | TRBV11-3 | NA | 17 | TRBD2 | TRBJ2-1